These T cell receptor beta chains were read from a single sample in a study of Graves' ophthalmopathy and Graves' hyperthyroidism. Via MiXCR, TCRdb re-called the multiplex PCR reads, giving one row per CDR3 protein. The sample holds around 1.1 million distinct CDR3 sequences, 35% to 40% seen once. The sample comprised peripheral blood or thyroid tissue (not recorded which). All receptors come from an adult man with Graves' hyperthyroidism. Each CDR3 is given with its conserved first and last residue. The order of the fields is D gene, clone size, J gene, V gene, CDR3 protein, CDR3 DNA. D genes are given only for firm matches. Clone size is stated in some rows and not others, as once, few, many or a class when expanded.

D gene: NA
clone size: many
J gene: TRBJ2-5
V gene: TRBV12-3/TRBV12-4
CDR3 protein: CASSFRSPGWAQYF
CDR3 DNA: TGTGCCAGCAGTTTCCGCAGCCCTGGGTGGGCCCAGTACTTC

D gene: NA
clone size: few
J gene: TRBJ1-4
V gene: TRBV5-1
CDR3 protein: CASSHEGGLNEKLFF
CDR3 DNA: TGCGCCAGCAGTCATGAGGGGGGACTTAATGAAAAACTGTTTTTT

D gene: NA
clone size: NA
J gene: TRBJ1-6
V gene: TRBV6-5
CDR3 protein: CASARERINSPLHF
CDR3 DNA: TGTGCCAGCGCCCGAGAACGGATAAATTCACCCCTCCACTTT

D gene: NA
clone size: once
J gene: TRBJ2-5
V gene: TRBV15
CDR3 protein: CATSSRTDERAETQYF
CDR3 DNA: TGTGCCACCAGCAGCCGGACTGACGAGAGGGCGGAGACCCAGTACTTC

D gene: NA
clone size: NA
J gene: TRBJ2-5
V gene: TRBV12-3/TRBV12-4
CDR3 protein: CASSWTSAKFQYF
CDR3 DNA: TGTGCCAGCAGTTGGACCTCCGCAAAGTTCCAGTACTTC

D gene: TRBD2
clone size: few
J gene: TRBJ2-5
V gene: TRBV9
CDR3 protein: CASSVATLAGGQETQYF
CDR3 DNA: TGTGCCAGCAGCGTAGCCACCCTAGCGGGGGGTCAAGAGACCCAGTACTTC

D gene: NA
clone size: few
J gene: TRBJ2-2
V gene: TRBV20-1
CDR3 protein: CSARDPAGKLNTGELFF
CDR3 DNA: TGCAGTGCTAGAGATCCGGCAGGGAAGTTGAACACCGGGGAGCTGTTTTTT

D gene: TRBD1
clone size: many
J gene: TRBJ1-1
V gene: TRBV7-2
CDR3 protein: CASSRDRGSFAEAFF
CDR3 DNA: TGTGCCAGCAGCCGGGACAGGGGATCTTTCGCTGAAGCTTTCTTT

D gene: NA
clone size: many
J gene: TRBJ2-7
V gene: TRBV5-1
CDR3 protein: CASSLNQFYEQYF
CDR3 DNA: TGCGCCAGCAGCTTAAACCAGTTCTACGAGCAGTACTTC

D gene: NA
clone size: once
J gene: TRBJ2-5
V gene: TRBV7-2
CDR3 protein: CASSLGTVRGEETQYF
CDR3 DNA: TGTGCCAGCAGCTTAGGGACAGTGAGGGGTGAAGAGACCCAGTACTTC

D gene: NA
clone size: many
J gene: TRBJ2-7
V gene: TRBV9
CDR3 protein: CASSASPGREQYF
CDR3 DNA: TGTGCCAGCAGCGCTTCCCCGGGGCGCGAGCAGTACTTC

D gene: NA
clone size: NA
J gene: TRBJ2-3
V gene: TRBV28
CDR3 protein: CASSFGRQSTDTQYF
CDR3 DNA: TGTGCCAGCAGTTTCGGTCGGCAGAGCACAGATACGCAGTATTTT

D gene: NA
clone size: many
J gene: TRBJ1-1
V gene: TRBV7-3
CDR3 protein: CASSLGTGPNTEAFF
CDR3 DNA: TGTGCCAGCAGCTTAGGCACAGGGCCGAACACTGAAGCTTTCTTT

D gene: NA
clone size: many
J gene: TRBJ1-3
V gene: TRBV9
CDR3 protein: CASSERGAGYGNTIYF
CDR3 DNA: TGTGCCAGCAGCGAGAGGGGAGCCGGCTATGGAAACACCATATATTTT

D gene: TRBD2
clone size: NA
J gene: TRBJ2-7
V gene: TRBV20-1
CDR3 protein: CSALAGGFYEQYF
CDR3 DNA: TGCAGTGCCCTAGCGGGAGGGTTTTACGAGCAGTACTTC

D gene: NA
clone size: many
J gene: TRBJ2-7
V gene: TRBV2
CDR3 protein: CASTEGGLSYEQYF
CDR3 DNA: TGTGCCAGCACGGAGGGAGGACTGTCCTACGAGCAGTACTTC

D gene: TRBD1
clone size: NA
J gene: TRBJ1-6
V gene: TRBV9
CDR3 protein: CASSAYEGAGSPLHF
CDR3 DNA: TGTGCCAGCAGCGCCTACGAGGGGGCTGGATCACCCCTCCACTTT

D gene: TRBD2
clone size: NA
J gene: TRBJ2-5
V gene: TRBV5-6
CDR3 protein: CASSGTGLAGIQETQYF
CDR3 DNA: TGTGCCAGCAGCGGGACGGGACTAGCGGGGATACAAGAGACCCAGTACTTC

D gene: NA
clone size: NA
J gene: TRBJ1-4
V gene: TRBV25-1
CDR3 protein: CASSGHGAKGKLFF
CDR3 DNA: TGTGCCAGCAGTGGACACGGGGCGAAGGGAAAACTGTTTTTT

D gene: TRBD1
clone size: many
J gene: TRBJ2-5
V gene: TRBV20-1
CDR3 protein: CSARDIRGGGGETQYF
CDR3 DNA: TGCAGTGCTAGAGATATTAGAGGGGGCGGTGGCGAGACCCAGTACTTC

D gene: NA
clone size: NA
J gene: TRBJ2-7
V gene: TRBV9
CDR3 protein: CASSAAGWGEQYF
CDR3 DNA: TGTGCCAGCAGCGCCGCGGGCTGGGGCGAGCAGTACTTC

D gene: NA
clone size: NA
J gene: TRBJ1-6
V gene: TRBV10-2
CDR3 protein: CASSSTSSPLHF
CDR3 DNA: TGTGCCAGCAGTTCAACGTCTTCACCCCTCCACTTT

D gene: NA
clone size: NA
J gene: TRBJ1-2
V gene: TRBV14
CDR3 protein: CASSLGQQHGYTF
CDR3 DNA: TGTGCCAGCAGCCTCGGACAGCAACATGGCTACACCTTC

D gene: NA
clone size: many
J gene: TRBJ2-2
V gene: TRBV9
CDR3 protein: CASSVIQGPGELFF
CDR3 DNA: TGTGCCAGCAGCGTCATACAGGGCCCCGGGGAGCTGTTTTTT

D gene: NA
clone size: few
J gene: TRBJ2-1
V gene: TRBV11-2
CDR3 protein: CASSLRVAGPYNEQFF
CDR3 DNA: TGTGCCAGCAGCCTACGGGTCGCCGGGCCCTACAATGAGCAGTTCTTC

D gene: TRBD1
clone size: NA
J gene: TRBJ1-4
V gene: TRBV25-1
CDR3 protein: CASGILRSDRDNEKLFF
CDR3 DNA: TGTGCCAGCGGAATCCTCAGATCGGACAGGGATAATGAAAAACTGTTTTTT

D gene: TRBD2
clone size: many
J gene: TRBJ2-7
V gene: TRBV7-8
CDR3 protein: CASSLLTSVLYEQYF
CDR3 DNA: TGTGCCAGCAGCTTGTTGACTAGCGTTCTCTACGAGCAGTACTTC

D gene: NA
clone size: many
J gene: TRBJ1-2
V gene: TRBV5-6
CDR3 protein: CASNSYTF
CDR3 DNA: TGTGCCAGCAATAGCTACACCTTC

D gene: NA
clone size: NA
J gene: TRBJ2-7
V gene: TRBV7-2
CDR3 protein: CASSYLGQQYEQYF
CDR3 DNA: TGTGCCAGCAGTTACCTGGGGCAGCAATACGAGCAGTACTTC

D gene: TRBD1
clone size: NA
J gene: TRBJ1-4
V gene: TRBV7-9
CDR3 protein: CASSLALGQGSTNEKLFF
CDR3 DNA: TGTGCCAGCAGCTTAGCTTTGGGACAGGGATCCACTAATGAAAAACTGTTTTTT

D gene: NA
clone size: NA
J gene: TRBJ2-2
V gene: TRBV20-1
CDR3 protein: CSAPPETGTGTGELFF
CDR3 DNA: TGCAGTGCACCTCCGGAGACGGGGACGGGAACCGGGGAGCTGTTTTTT

D gene: TRBD1
clone size: NA
J gene: TRBJ1-1
V gene: TRBV10-3
CDR3 protein: CAIGQGEVAEAFF
CDR3 DNA: TGTGCCATTGGACAGGGGGAGGTCGCTGAAGCTTTCTTT

D gene: NA
clone size: many
J gene: TRBJ2-7
V gene: TRBV20-1
CDR3 protein: CSARVRAMGEQYF
CDR3 DNA: TGCAGTGCTAGAGTTCGGGCCATGGGCGAGCAGTACTTC

D gene: TRBD1
clone size: few
J gene: TRBJ1-2
V gene: TRBV4-1
CDR3 protein: CASSQADRTIYGYTF
CDR3 DNA: TGCGCCAGCAGCCAAGCGGACAGGACCATCTATGGCTACACCTTC

D gene: NA
clone size: NA
J gene: TRBJ2-5
V gene: TRBV7-9
CDR3 protein: CASSPISGGAETQYF
CDR3 DNA: TGTGCCAGCAGCCCCATTTCTGGTGGGGCCGAGACCCAGTACTTC

D gene: TRBD2
clone size: few
J gene: TRBJ2-7
V gene: TRBV12-3/TRBV12-4
CDR3 protein: CASSFLAGVGEQYF
CDR3 DNA: TGTGCCAGCAGTTTTCTAGCGGGAGTAGGCGAGCAGTACTTC

D gene: NA
clone size: NA
J gene: TRBJ1-4
V gene: TRBV12-3/TRBV12-4
CDR3 protein: CASSARSGRDEKLFF
CDR3 DNA: TGTGCCAGCAGTGCCCGATCGGGGCGGGATGAAAAACTGTTTTTT

D gene: TRBD1
clone size: NA
J gene: TRBJ1-3
V gene: TRBV29-1
CDR3 protein: CSVGGTGGSGNTIYF
CDR3 DNA: TGCAGCGTTGGAGGGACAGGGGGCTCTGGAAACACCATATATTTT

D gene: TRBD2
clone size: many
J gene: TRBJ2-3
V gene: TRBV9
CDR3 protein: CASSAGLARASTDTQYF
CDR3 DNA: TGTGCCAGCAGCGCCGGACTAGCCCGGGCTAGCACAGATACGCAGTATTTT

D gene: NA
clone size: few
J gene: TRBJ1-2
V gene: TRBV7-2
CDR3 protein: CASSQGIQEWASFYTF
CDR3 DNA: TGCGCCAGCAGCCAAGGGATACAGGAGTGGGCTAGTTTCTACACCTTC

D gene: NA
clone size: NA
J gene: TRBJ1-5
V gene: TRBV2
CDR3 protein: CASSEYRTFQPQHF
CDR3 DNA: TGTGCCAGCAGTGAATACAGGACCTTCCAGCCCCAGCATTTT

D gene: NA
clone size: many
J gene: TRBJ2-2
V gene: TRBV5-1
CDR3 protein: CASSLAEHRAGELFF
CDR3 DNA: TGCGCCAGCAGCCTAGCCGAGCACAGGGCCGGGGAGCTGTTTTTT

D gene: TRBD1
clone size: NA
J gene: TRBJ1-1
V gene: TRBV19
CDR3 protein: CASSIRTGSAEAFF
CDR3 DNA: TGTGCCAGTAGTATTCGGACAGGGTCCGCTGAAGCTTTCTTT

D gene: NA
clone size: NA
J gene: TRBJ2-3
V gene: TRBV6-1
CDR3 protein: CASSEMAGSTDTQYF
CDR3 DNA: TGTGCCAGCAGTGAAATGGCGGGGAGTACAGATACGCAGTATTTT

D gene: NA
clone size: few
J gene: TRBJ2-5
V gene: TRBV20-1
CDR3 protein: CSAMTGSGQETQYF
CDR3 DNA: TGCAGTGCTATGACAGGTTCAGGCCAAGAGACCCAGTACTTC

D gene: NA
clone size: few
J gene: TRBJ2-3
V gene: TRBV25-1
CDR3 protein: CASSESADTQYF
CDR3 DNA: TGTGCCAGCAGTGAATCTGCAGATACGCAGTATTTT

D gene: TRBD1
clone size: few
J gene: TRBJ1-1
V gene: TRBV5-1
CDR3 protein: CASSLTGTGLTTEAFF
CDR3 DNA: TGCGCCAGCAGCTTGACCGGGACAGGGTTGACCACTGAAGCTTTCTTT

D gene: NA
clone size: NA
J gene: TRBJ2-7
V gene: TRBV20-1
CDR3 protein: CSVRVESGRIRSYEQYF
CDR3 DNA: TGCAGTGTTAGAGTAGAGAGCGGGCGGATACGGAGTTACGAGCAGTACTTC

D gene: TRBD2
clone size: NA
J gene: TRBJ2-5
V gene: TRBV7-2
CDR3 protein: CASRLPGLAVQETQYF
CDR3 DNA: TGTGCCAGCAGACTTCCGGGACTAGCGGTTCAAGAGACCCAGTACTTC

D gene: NA
clone size: few
J gene: TRBJ1-3
V gene: TRBV10-3
CDR3 protein: CAISEDATPGFSGNTIYF
CDR3 DNA: TGTGCCATCAGTGAGGATGCCACTCCGGGGTTCTCTGGAAACACCATATATTTT

D gene: NA
clone size: NA
J gene: TRBJ2-2
V gene: TRBV19
CDR3 protein: CASKTLGLRNTGELFF
CDR3 DNA: TGTGCCAGTAAGACCTTGGGACTGAGGAACACCGGGGAGCTGTTTTTT

D gene: TRBD1
clone size: NA
J gene: TRBJ1-2
V gene: TRBV2
CDR3 protein: CAGQAGTGPKGYTF
CDR3 DNA: TGTGCCGGCCAGGCAGGGACAGGGCCGAAAGGCTACACCTTC

D gene: TRBD2
clone size: many
J gene: TRBJ2-7
V gene: TRBV19
CDR3 protein: CASSIGLAGNEQYF
CDR3 DNA: TGTGCCAGTAGTATCGGTCTAGCGGGAAACGAGCAGTACTTC

D gene: NA
clone size: NA
J gene: TRBJ1-2
V gene: TRBV7-9
CDR3 protein: CASSVLVLDGYTF
CDR3 DNA: TGTGCCAGCAGCGTTCTTGTTCTAGATGGCTACACCTTC